The clone carrying this TCR beta chain was seen a few times. The data were obtained in a study of T-cell reconstitution after alpha-beta-depleted transplantation in children. The library targeted TCRbeta and was prepared with unique molecular identifiers. TCRdb processed the PCR reads anew with MiXCR; each CDR3 protein has one entry. The repertoire has a few hundred thousand distinct CDR3 sequences, 10% of them found once; the top ten carry around 2.5%. Trimming at V came to 4 bases and at J to 5 bases, leaving 4 bases not matched to a gene. This CDR3 has 14 amino acids. Per the germline V gene, CDR1 is SGHNT and CDR2 is YENEEA.

The material sequenced was PBMCs from the stem cell graft donor, taken from the stem cell graft. This clonotype originated in a human donor who donated a stem cell graft to a child with acute lymphoblastic leukemia. The chain is built from TRBV11-3 and TRBJ2-1, with TRBD2 matching over 8 bases. CDR3 sequence (DNA): TGTGCCAGCAGCTCGGGGGGGGTCAACAATGAGCAGTTCTTC. Encoded protein: CASSSGGVNNEQFF.